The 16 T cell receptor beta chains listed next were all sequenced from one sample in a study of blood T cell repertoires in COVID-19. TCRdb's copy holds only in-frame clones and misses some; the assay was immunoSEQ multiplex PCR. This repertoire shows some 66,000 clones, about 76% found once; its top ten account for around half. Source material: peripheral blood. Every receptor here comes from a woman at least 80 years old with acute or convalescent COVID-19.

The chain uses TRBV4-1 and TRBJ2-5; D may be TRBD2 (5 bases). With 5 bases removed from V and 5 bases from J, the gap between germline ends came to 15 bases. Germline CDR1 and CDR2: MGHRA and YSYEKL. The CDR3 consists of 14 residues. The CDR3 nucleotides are TGCGCCAGCAGCTCGGCGGGCCTAGGGGAGACCCAGTACTTC. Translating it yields CASSSAGLGETQYF.

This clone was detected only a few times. The CDR3 DNA reads as TGCAGCGTTCTACGGGCGGGAGGGGAGCTGTTTTTT. Translating gives CSVLRAGGELFF. This chain joins TRBV29-1 and TRBJ2-2, with D perhaps TRBD2 (6 bases). This CDR3 contains 12 residues. Trimming stripped 5 bases from V and 8 bases from J, with 12 bases between. Germline assignment: CDR1 SQVTM and CDR2 ANQGSEA.

The CDR3 DNA is TGTGCCAGCTCACCGCAGCAGGACAGTGAAGCTTTCTTT. It encodes CASSPQQDSEAFF. The chain uses TRBV18 and TRBJ1-1; maybe TRBD1 (6 bases). The CDR3 has 13 residues. Germline CDR1 is KGHSH and CDR2 is LQKENI. The V end lost 3 bases, the J end lost 7 bases, and 12 bases lay between the germline ends.

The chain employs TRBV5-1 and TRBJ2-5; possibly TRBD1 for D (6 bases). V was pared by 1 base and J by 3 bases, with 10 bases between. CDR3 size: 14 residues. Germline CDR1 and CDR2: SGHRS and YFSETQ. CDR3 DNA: TGCGCCAGCAGCTTGATGGGGGCGGAAGAGACCCAGTACTTC. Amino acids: CASSLMGAEETQYF.

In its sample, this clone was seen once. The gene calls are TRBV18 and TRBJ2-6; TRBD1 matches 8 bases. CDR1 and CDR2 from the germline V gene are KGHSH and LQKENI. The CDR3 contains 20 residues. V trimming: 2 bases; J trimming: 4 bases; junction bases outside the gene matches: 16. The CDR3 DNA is TGTGCCAGCTCACCAACCCTCCAGGGGGCCCCTCTCTCCGGGGCCAACGTCCTGACTTTC. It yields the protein CASSPTLQGAPLSGANVLTF.

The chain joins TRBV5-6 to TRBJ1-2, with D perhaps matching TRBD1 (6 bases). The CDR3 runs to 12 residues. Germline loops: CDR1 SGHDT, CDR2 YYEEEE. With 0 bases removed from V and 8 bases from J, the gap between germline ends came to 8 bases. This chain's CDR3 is CASSLAQGGYTF. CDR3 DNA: TGTGCCAGCAGCTTGGCCCAGGGGGGCTACACCTTC.

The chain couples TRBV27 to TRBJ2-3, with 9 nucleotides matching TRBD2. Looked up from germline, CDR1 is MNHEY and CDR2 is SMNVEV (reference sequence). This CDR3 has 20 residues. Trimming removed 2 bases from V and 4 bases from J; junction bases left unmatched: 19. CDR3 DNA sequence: TGTGCCAGCAGTTTACTAATGGGGACCCGCGGGGGGGGACATTCAGATACGCAGTATTTT. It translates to CASSLLMGTRGGGHSDTQYF.

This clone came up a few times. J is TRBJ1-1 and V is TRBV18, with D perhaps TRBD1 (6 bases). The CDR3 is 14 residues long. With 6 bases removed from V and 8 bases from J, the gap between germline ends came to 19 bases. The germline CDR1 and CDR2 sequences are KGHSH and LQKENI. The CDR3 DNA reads TGTGCCAGCTCTACCATGGACAGCGCGTTGGAAGCTTTCTTT. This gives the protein CASSTMDSALEAFF.

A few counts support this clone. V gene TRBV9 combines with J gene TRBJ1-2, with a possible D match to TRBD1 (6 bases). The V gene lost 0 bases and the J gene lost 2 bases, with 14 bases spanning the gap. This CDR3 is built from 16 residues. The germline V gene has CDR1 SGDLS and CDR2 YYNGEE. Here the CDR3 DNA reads TGTGCCAGCAGCGTAGGCGGGGGGCAGTCCAACTATGGCTACACCTTC. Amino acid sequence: CASSVGGGQSNYGYTF.

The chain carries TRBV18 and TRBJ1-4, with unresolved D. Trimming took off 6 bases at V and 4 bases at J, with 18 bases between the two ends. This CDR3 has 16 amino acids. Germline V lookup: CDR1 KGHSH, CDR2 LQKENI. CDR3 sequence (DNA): TGTGCCAGCTCGCTTGCCGACTCCGCTTATAATGAAAAACTGTTTTTT. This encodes CASSLADSAYNEKLFF.

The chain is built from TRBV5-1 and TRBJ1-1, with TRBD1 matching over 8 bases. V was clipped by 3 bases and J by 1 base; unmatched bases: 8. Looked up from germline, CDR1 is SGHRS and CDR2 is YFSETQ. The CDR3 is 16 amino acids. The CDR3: CASSSGTGTGNTEAFF. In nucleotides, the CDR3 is TGCGCCAGCAGCTCCGGAACCGGGACAGGGAACACTGAAGCTTTCTTT. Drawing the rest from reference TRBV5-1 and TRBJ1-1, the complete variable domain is KAGVTQTPRYLIKTRGQQVTLSCSPISGHRSVSWYQQTPGQGLQFLFEYFSETQRNKGNFPGRFSGRQFSNSRSEMNVSTLELGDSALYLCASSSGTGTGNTEAFFGQGTRLTVV.

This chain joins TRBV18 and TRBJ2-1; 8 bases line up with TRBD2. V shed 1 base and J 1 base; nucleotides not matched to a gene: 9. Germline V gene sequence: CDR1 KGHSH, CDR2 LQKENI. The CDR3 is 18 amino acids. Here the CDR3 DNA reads TGTGCCAGCTCACCACAGGTGGCGGGAGGACTGTCCTACAATGAGCAGTTCTTC. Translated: CASSPQVAGGLSYNEQFF. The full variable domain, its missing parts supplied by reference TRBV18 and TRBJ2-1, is NAGVMQNPRHLVRRRGQEARLRCSPMKGHSHVYWYRQLPEEGLKFMVYLQKENIIDESGMPKERFSAEFPKEGPSILRIQQVVRGDSAAYFCASSPQVAGGLSYNEQFFGPGTRLTVL.

CDR3 in amino acids: CASSLDSWYEQYF. Written as DNA, the CDR3 is TGTGCCAGCAGCCTCGACAGTTGGTACGAGCAGTACTTC. V gene TRBV7-9 combines with J gene TRBJ2-7; a weak D match, TRBD1 (5 bases). Trimming removed 5 bases at V and 4 bases at J, with 12 bases between. From germline, CDR1 is SEHNR and CDR2 FQNEAQ (reference sequence). The CDR3 is made up of 13 amino acids.

CDR3 amino acids: CASSPNRDTEAFF. CDR3 DNA: TGTGCCAGCAGTCCCAACAGAGACACTGAAGCTTTCTTT. This rearrangement joins TRBV6-6 to TRBJ1-1; D is unclear. The CDR3 loop spans 13 amino acids. V lost 5 bases to trimming and J lost 3 bases, with 10 bases between them. The germline CDR1 and CDR2 sequences are MNHNY and SVGAGI (reference sequence).

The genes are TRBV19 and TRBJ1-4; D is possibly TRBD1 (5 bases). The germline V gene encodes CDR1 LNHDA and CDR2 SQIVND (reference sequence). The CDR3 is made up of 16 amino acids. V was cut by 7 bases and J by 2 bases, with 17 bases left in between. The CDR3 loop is CASKDRLWGTNEKLFF. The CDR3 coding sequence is TGTGCCAGTAAGGACCGCCTTTGGGGCACTAATGAAAAACTGTTTTTT.

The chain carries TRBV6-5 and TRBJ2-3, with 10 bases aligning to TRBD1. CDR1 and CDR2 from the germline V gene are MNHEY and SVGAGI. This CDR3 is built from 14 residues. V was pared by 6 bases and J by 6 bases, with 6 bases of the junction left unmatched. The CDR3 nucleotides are TGTGCCAGCAGCTACCGGACAGGGGGGGATACGCAGTATTTT. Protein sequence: CASSYRTGGDTQYF.